Reported below is one T cell receptor (beta chain). The antigen is unknown. After removal of 0 bases from V and 3 bases from J, the junction contained 7 bases not matched to a gene. There are 15 residues in the CDR3. Germline loops: CDR1 DFQATT, CDR2 SNEGSKA (reference sequence). This sample is part of a study of T cell repertoires in cytomegalovirus infection. At the level of the study: CMV epitopes, recently identified HLA-C-restricted and well-studied HLA-B-restricted, were used. Carrying CMV and the relevant HLA type showed in public TCR beta signatures. Study-wide findings and caveats: Ex vivo, HLA-C-restricted CMV-specific TCR beta clonotypes prevailed over the rest of the response. CMV carriers having the relevant HLA were flagged by cumulative public TCR beta family frequency.

One entry per CDR3 protein results from TCRdb running MiXCR on the reads. The sample consists of approximately 81,000 distinct CDR3 sequences, about 24% of them appearing once. The sequence derives from a human donor in good health (CMV status not recorded). Some clones in this sample may be carry-over from other donors' samples. Sample: CD8+ T cells from cultured PBMCs, taken from culture after CMV antigen stimulation. This rearrangement joins TRBV20-1 to TRBJ2-7, with TRBD1 matching 8 bases. The CDR3 DNA reads TGCAGTGCTAGAGATCTGGGACAGGATCTCTACGAGCAGTACTTC. Protein sequence: CSARDLGQDLYEQYF.